This T cell receptor beta chain was sequenced during a study of OX40 agonist ivuxolimab in advanced cancers. About the research overall: A mean age of roughly 60 years, range roughly 20 to 79, was recorded, and roughly 80% were male.

The cohort excluded patients with autoimmune disease history or systemic immunosuppression. Clones were read by immunoSEQ multiplex PCR, and TCRdb kept only the in-frame ones, dropping some. The sample has fewer than 200,000 clones; approximately 94% are singletons. Germline-derived CDR1 and CDR2 are MNHNY and SVGAGI (reference sequence). The CDR3 has 12 residues. V lost 2 bases and J 4 bases, leaving 5 bases between the germline ends. This material consisted of CD4+ or CD8+ T cells sorted from blood, taken in a trial of the OX40 agonist ivuxolimab. The gene calls are TRBV6-6 and TRBJ2-5; D gene uncertain. The source of this sequence is an adult with an advanced solid tumor such as melanoma, head and neck, liver or kidney cancer. CDR3 protein: CASSYLLETQYF. The CDR3 DNA sequence: TGTGCCAGCAGTTACCTTTTAGAGACCCAGTACTTC.